Reported below is one T cell receptor (beta chain). Germline V gene data show CDR1 as SGHRS and CDR2 as YFSETQ. V was clipped by 2 bases and J by 0 bases, with 9 bases between them. CDR3 length: 15 amino acids. This entry belongs to a study of blood T cells in healthy people across ages. Across the study: Every two T cells gave about one barcoded beta molecule via template switching.

It was with a sample-barcoded 5' primer and a J-beta primer mix that a second PCR of roughly 7 to 12 cycles was run. From the 5' RACE reads, TCRdb called clonotypes with MiXCR, one entry per CDR3 protein. The sample lists 580,000 or so distinct CDR3 sequences, 47% occurring once. This chain links TRBV5-1 with TRBJ2-1; D is possibly TRBD2 (5 bases). The clonotype originates from a man at least 80 years old in good health. The specimen sequenced was blood. The CDR3 coding sequence is TGCGCCAGCAGCTTCGCGGCGGGCTCCTACAATGAGCAGTTCTTC. Amino acids: CASSFAAGSYNEQFF.